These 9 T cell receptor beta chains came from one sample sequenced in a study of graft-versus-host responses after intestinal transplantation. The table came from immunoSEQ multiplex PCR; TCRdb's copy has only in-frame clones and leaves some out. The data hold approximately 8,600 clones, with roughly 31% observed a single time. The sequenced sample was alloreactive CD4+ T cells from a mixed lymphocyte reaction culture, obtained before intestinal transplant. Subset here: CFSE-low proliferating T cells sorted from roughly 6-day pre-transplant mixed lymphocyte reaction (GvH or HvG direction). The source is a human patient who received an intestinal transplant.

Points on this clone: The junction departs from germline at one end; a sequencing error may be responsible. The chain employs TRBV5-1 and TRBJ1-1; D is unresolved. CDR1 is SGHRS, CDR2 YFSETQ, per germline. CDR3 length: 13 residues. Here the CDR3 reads CASSLVEGTGGIF. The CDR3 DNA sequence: TGCGCCAGCAGCTTGGTGGAGGGCACGGGTGGTATCTTT.

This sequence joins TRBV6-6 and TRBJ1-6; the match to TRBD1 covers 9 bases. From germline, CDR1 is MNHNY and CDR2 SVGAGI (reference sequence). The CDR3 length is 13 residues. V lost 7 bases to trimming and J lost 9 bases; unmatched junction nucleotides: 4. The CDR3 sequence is CASKTGQGSPLHF. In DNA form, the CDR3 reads TGTGCCAGCAAAACGGGACAGGGTTCACCCCTCCACTTT.

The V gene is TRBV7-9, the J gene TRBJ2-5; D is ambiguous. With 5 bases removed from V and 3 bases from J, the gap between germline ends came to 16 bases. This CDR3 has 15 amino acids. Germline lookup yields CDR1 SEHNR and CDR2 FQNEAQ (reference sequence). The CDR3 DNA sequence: TGTGCCAGCAGCCAGACGGAGCCGCACAAAGAGACCCAGTACTTC. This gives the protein CASSQTEPHKETQYF.

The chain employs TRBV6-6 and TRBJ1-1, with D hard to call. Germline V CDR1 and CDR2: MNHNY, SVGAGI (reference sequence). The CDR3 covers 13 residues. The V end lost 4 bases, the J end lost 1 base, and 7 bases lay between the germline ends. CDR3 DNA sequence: TGTGCCAGCAGTTTCGTGGCGAACACTGAAGCTTTCTTT. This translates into CASSFVANTEAFF.

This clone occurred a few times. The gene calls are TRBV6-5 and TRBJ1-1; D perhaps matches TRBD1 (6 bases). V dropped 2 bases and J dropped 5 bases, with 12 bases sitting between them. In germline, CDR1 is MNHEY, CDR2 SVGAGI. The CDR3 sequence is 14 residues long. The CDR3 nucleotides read TGTGCCAGCAGTTACAGGGGGGGCGTAACTGAAGCTTTCTTT. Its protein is CASSYRGGVTEAFF.

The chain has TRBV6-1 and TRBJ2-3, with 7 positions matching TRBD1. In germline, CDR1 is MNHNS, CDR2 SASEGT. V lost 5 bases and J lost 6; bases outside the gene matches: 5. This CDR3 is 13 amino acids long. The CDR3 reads CASSRGGLDTQYF. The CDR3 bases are TGTGCCAGCAGTCGAGGGGGCCTGGATACGCAGTATTTT.

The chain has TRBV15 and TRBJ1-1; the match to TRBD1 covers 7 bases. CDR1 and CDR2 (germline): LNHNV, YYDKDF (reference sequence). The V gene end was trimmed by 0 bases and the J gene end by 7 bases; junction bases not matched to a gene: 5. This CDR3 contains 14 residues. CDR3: CATSREGDSLEAFF. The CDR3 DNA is TGTGCCACCAGCAGAGAGGGGGACAGCCTTGAAGCTTTCTTT.

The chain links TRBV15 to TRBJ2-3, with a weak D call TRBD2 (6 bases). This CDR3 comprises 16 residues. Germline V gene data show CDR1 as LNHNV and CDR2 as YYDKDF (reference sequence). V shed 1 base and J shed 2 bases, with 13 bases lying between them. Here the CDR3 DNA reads TGTGCCACCAGCAGAGTGACTAGAGGATTCACAGATACGCAGTATTTT. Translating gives CATSRVTRGFTDTQYF.

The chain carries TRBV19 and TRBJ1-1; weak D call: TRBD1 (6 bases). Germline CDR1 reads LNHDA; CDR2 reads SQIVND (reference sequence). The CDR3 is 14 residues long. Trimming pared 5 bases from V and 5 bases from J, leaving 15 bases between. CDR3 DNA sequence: TGTGCCAGTAGTCCCTTACAGGGTTGGACTGAAGCTTTCTTT. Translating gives CASSPLQGWTEAFF.